What follows are 7 T cell receptor beta chains derived from one specimen sequenced in a study of beta chain features in type 1 diabetes. Expressed TCRB transcripts were sequenced after all isolated RNA was converted to cDNA. Libraries were prepared by immunoSEQ multiplex PCR; TCRdb keeps only in-frame clonotypes and omits some of them. The repertoire includes hundreds of thousands of clones, roughly 9.6% of them detected once, and approximately 0.035% sits in the top ten. Sample: naive CD4+ T cells from blood. The receptors come from a woman younger than 30 in good health.

This clone was recorded a few times. The V call is TRBV9, the J call TRBJ1-4; 9 bases line up with TRBD1. This CDR3 is built from 14 residues. Looked up from germline, CDR1 is SGDLS and CDR2 is YYNGEE. Unmatched junction bases numbered 7, after V lost 5 bases and J lost 8 bases. In DNA, the CDR3 is TGTGCCAGCAGTTTCGGGACAGGGAACGAAAAACTGTTTTTT. Its translation: CASSFGTGNEKLFF. The whole variable domain, filled in from reference TRBV9 and TRBJ1-4, reads DSGVTQTPKHLITATGQRVTLRCSPRSGDLSVYWYQQSLDQGLQFLIQYYNGEERAKGNILERFSAQQFPDLHSELNLSSLELGDSALYFCASSFGTGNEKLFFGSGTQLSVL.

This clone occurred a few times. This chain links TRBV5-4 with TRBJ2-7; 8 nucleotides line up with TRBD2. CDR1 is SGHNT, CDR2 YYREEE, per germline (reference sequence). The ends lost 0 bases at V and 3 bases at J; junction bases unmatched: 5. The length of the CDR3 is 15 residues. DNA of the CDR3: TGTGCCAGCAGCTTGGCCGCGGGAGGCCTCTACGAGCAGTACTTC. This gives the protein CASSLAAGGLYEQYF.

CDR3 protein: CASSLDRGRVYNEQFF. The CDR3 DNA reads as TGTGCCAGCAGCTTAGACCGAGGGAGGGTCTACAATGAGCAGTTCTTC. This rearrangement joins TRBV11-2 to TRBJ2-1; 7 nucleotides align to TRBD2. J was trimmed by 3 bases and V by 0 bases; bases with no gene match: 5. The CDR3 runs to 16 residues. CDR1 is SGHAT, CDR2 FQNNGV, per germline.

The chain couples TRBV6-4 to TRBJ2-4; D perhaps matches TRBD2 (5 bases). Germline CDR1 reads MRHNA; CDR2 reads SNTAGT. The V gene lost 3 bases and the J gene lost 6 bases, with 15 bases spanning the gap. This CDR3 comprises 15 residues. CDR3 loop: CASSEVWGVGNIQYF. The CDR3 DNA follows: TGTGCCAGCAGTGAGGTATGGGGAGTTGGAAACATTCAGTACTTC.

This clone came up a few times. V is TRBV25-1 and J is TRBJ1-1, with D possibly matching TRBD1 (5 bases). The CDR3 extends over 14 amino acids. Germline CDR1 and CDR2: MGHDK and SYGVNS. The V and J ends lost 8 bases and 1 base respectively, with 14 bases between them. This CDR3 reads CASSYIDRNTEAFF. The CDR3 coding sequence is TGTGCCAGCTCGTACATTGACAGGAACACTGAAGCTTTCTTT.

V and J are TRBV19 and TRBJ2-3; D gene ambiguous. The CDR3 has 13 amino acids. Germline CDR1 LNHDA, CDR2 SQIVND (reference sequence). Trimming shortened V by 3 bases and J by 2 bases, and 6 bases separated the two germline ends. In nucleotides, the CDR3 is TGTGCCAGTAGTATCTGGCTCACAGATACGCAGTATTTT. It codes for CASSIWLTDTQYF.

This clone occurred a few times. The sample carries other DNA sequences with the same CDR3. This chain links TRBV30 with TRBJ1-1; D possibly corresponds to TRBD1 (5 bases). V lost 2 bases to trimming and J lost 1 base, with 8 bases between them. The germline gives CDR1 GTSNPN, CDR2 SVGIG (reference sequence). CDR3 size: 13 residues. The CDR3 sequence is CAWSRRGNTEAFF. The CDR3 nucleotides read TGTGCCTGGAGTAGGAGGGGGAACACTGAAGCTTTCTTT.